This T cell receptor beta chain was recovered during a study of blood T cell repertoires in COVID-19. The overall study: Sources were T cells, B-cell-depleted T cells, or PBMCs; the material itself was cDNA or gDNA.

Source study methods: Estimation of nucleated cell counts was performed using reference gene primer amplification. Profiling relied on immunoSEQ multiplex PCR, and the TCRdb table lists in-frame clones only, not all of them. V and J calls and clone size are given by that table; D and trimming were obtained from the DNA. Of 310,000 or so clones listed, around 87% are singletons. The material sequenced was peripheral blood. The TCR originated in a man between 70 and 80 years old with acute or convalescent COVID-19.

CDR3 residues: CASSLAGLTNTDTQYF. The CDR3 bases are TGTGCCAGCAGCTTAGCAGGGTTGACCAACACAGATACGCAGTATTTT. V is TRBV7-3 and J is TRBJ2-3, with D tentatively TRBD1 (5 bases). CDR1 SGHTA and CDR2 FQGTGA come from the germline V gene. V shed 2 bases and J shed 2 bases, with 14 bases lying between them. The CDR3 spans 16 residues.